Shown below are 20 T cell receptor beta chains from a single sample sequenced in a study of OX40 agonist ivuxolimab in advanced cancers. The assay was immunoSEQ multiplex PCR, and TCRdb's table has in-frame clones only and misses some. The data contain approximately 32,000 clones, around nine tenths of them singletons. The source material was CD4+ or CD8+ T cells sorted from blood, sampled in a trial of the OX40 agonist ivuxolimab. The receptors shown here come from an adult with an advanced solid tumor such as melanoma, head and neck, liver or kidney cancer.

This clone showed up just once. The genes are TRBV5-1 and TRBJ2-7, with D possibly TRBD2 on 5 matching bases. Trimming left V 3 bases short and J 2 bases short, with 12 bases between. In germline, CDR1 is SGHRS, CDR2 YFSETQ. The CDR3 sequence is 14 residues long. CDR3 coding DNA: TGCGCCAGCAGCTCCCCGGGAAGTACCTACGAGCAGTACTTC. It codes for CASSSPGSTYEQYF.

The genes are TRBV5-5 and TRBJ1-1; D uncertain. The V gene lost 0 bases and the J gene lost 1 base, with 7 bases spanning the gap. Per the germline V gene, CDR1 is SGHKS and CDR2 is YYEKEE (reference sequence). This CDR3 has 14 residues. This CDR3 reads CASSLGVSNTEAFF. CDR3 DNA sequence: TGTGCCAGCAGCTTGGGCGTATCGAACACTGAAGCTTTCTTT.

The CDR3 spells CASSLTGASNQPQHF. In nucleotides, the CDR3 is TGCGCCAGCAGCTTGACGGGGGCTAGCAATCAGCCCCAGCATTTT. The chain couples TRBV5-1 to TRBJ1-5; the D gene is possibly TRBD1 (6 bases). Between the trimmed V and J ends, which lost 1 base and 0 bases, there was a span of 8 bases. The CDR3 loop spans 15 amino acids. CDR1 is SGHRS and CDR2 is YFSETQ in the germline V gene.

This CDR3 is CASSQQGAFSGNTIYF. CDR3 nucleotides: TGTGCCAGCAGCCAACAGGGGGCCTTCTCTGGAAACACCATATATTTT. This rearrangement joins TRBV14 to TRBJ1-3, with 8 positions matching TRBD1. Per germline, CDR1 SGHDN and CDR2 FVKESK. CDR3 length: 16 residues. V was pared by 2 bases and J by 0 bases, with 3 bases of the junction left unmatched. Looking up the rest from reference TRBV14 and TRBJ1-3 gives the full variable domain: EAGVTQFPSHSVIEKGQTVTLRCDPISGHDNLYWYRRVMGKEIKFLLHFVKESKQDESGMPNNRFLAERTGGTYSTLKVQPAELEDSGVYFCASSQQGAFSGNTIYFGEGSWLTVV.

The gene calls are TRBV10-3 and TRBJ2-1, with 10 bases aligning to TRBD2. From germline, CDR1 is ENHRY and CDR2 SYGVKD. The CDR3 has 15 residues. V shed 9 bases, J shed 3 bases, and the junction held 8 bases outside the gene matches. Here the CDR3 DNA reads TGTGCCATATCTGAACTAGCGGGACACTACAATGAGCAGTTCTTC. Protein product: CAISELAGHYNEQFF.

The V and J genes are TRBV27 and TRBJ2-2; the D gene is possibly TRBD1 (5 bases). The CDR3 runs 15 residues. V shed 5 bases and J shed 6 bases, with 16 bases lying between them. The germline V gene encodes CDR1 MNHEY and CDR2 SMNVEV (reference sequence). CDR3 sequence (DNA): TGTGCCAGCAGTAGGGGTTTCCTCGGCGCCGGGGAGCTGTTTTTT. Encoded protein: CASSRGFLGAGELFF.

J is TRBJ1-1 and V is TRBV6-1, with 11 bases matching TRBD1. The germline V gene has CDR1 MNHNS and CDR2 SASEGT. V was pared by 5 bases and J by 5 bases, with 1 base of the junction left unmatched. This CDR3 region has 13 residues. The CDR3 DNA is TGTGCCAGCAGTCGGGACAGGGGGACTGAAGCTTTCTTT. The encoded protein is CASSRDRGTEAFF.

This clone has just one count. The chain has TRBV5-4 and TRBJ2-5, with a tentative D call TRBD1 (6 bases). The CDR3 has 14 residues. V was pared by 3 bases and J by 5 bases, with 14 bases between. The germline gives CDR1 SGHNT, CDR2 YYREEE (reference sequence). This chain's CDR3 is CASSSAYRVETQYF. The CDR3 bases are TGTGCCAGCAGCTCGGCCTACAGGGTGGAGACCCAGTACTTC.

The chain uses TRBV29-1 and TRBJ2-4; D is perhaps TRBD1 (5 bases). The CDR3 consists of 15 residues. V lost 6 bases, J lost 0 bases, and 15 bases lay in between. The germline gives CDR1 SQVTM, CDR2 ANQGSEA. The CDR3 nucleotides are TGCAGCGTAATTGGACACACCCTAGCCAAAAACATTCAGTACTTC. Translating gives CSVIGHTLAKNIQYF.

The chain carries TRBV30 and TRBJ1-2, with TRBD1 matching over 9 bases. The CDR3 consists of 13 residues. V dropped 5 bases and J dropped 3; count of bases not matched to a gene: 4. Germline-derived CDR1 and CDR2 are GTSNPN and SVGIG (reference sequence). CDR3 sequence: CAWVGQGDYGYTF. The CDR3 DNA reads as TGTGCCTGGGTGGGACAGGGTGACTATGGCTACACCTTC.

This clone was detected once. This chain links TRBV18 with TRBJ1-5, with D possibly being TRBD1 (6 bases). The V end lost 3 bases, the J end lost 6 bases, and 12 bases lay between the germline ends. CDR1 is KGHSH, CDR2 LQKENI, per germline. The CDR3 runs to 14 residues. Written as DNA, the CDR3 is TGTGCCAGCTCACCTGTACCCAGGGGTCAGCCCCAGCATTTT. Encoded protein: CASSPVPRGQPQHF.

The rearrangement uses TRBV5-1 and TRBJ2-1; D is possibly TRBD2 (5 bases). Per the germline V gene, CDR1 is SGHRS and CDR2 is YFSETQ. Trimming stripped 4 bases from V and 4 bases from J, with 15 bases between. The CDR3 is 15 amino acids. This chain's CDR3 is CASSTTLTGYNEQFF. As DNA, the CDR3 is TGCGCCAGCAGCACTACGCTTACGGGGTACAATGAGCAGTTCTTC. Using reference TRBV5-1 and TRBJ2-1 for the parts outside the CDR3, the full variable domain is KAGVTQTPRYLIKTRGQQVTLSCSPISGHRSVSWYQQTPGQGLQFLFEYFSETQRNKGNFPGRFSGRQFSNSRSEMNVSTLELGDSALYLCASSTTLTGYNEQFFGPGTRLTVL.

Written as DNA, the CDR3 is TGTGCCAGCAGCCGGGGGGTGTCGGGGTCCTACGAGCAGTACTTC. Protein sequence: CASSRGVSGSYEQYF. The chain employs TRBV9 and TRBJ2-7; 7 bases map to TRBD2. The junction had 8 bases not matched to a gene; V was cut back by 4 bases and J by 1 base. This CDR3 is 15 amino acids long. CDR1 is SGDLS, CDR2 YYNGEE, per germline.

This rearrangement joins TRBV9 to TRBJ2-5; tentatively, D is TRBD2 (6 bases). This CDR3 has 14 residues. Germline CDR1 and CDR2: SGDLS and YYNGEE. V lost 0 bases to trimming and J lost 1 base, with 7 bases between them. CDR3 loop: CASSVDSGQETQYF. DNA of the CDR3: TGTGCCAGCAGCGTAGATAGCGGCCAAGAGACCCAGTACTTC.

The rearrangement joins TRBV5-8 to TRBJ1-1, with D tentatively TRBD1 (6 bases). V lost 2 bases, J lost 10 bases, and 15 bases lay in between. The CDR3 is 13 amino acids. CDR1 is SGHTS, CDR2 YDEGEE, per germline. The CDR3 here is CASSLTGSGRAFF. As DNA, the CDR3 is TGTGCCAGCAGCTTAACAGGGAGTGGGAGAGCTTTCTTT.

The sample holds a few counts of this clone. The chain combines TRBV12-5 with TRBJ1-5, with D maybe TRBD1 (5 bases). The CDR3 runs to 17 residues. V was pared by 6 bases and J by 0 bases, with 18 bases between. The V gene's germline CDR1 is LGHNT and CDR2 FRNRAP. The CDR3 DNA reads TGTGCTAGTGGCCGGGTAGGGACGGACTATAGCAATCAGCCCCAGCATTTT. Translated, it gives CASGRVGTDYSNQPQHF.

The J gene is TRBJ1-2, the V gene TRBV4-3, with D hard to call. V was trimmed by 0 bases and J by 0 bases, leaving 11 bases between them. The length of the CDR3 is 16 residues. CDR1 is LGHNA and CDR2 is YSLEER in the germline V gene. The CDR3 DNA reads TGCGCCAGCAGCCAAGAAAACAGCCGAGCTAACTATGGCTACACCTTC. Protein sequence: CASSQENSRANYGYTF.

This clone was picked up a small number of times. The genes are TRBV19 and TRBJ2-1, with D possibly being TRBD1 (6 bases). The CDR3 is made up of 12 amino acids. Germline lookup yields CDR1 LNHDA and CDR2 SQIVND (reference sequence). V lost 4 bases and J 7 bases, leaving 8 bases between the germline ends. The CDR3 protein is CASSNRENEQFF. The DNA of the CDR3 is TGTGCCAGTAGTAACAGGGAGAATGAGCAGTTCTTC.

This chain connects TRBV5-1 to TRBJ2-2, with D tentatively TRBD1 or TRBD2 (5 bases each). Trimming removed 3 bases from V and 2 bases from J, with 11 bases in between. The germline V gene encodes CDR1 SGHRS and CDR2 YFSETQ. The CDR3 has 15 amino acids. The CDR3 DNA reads TGCGCCAGCAGCTCAACGGGACCCAACACCGGGGAGCTGTTTTTT. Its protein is CASSSTGPNTGELFF.

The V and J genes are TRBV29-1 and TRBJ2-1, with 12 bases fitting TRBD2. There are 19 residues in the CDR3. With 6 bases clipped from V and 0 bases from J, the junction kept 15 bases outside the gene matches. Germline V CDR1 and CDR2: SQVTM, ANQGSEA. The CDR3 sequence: CSVLGRLAGAFISYNEQFF. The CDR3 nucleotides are TGCAGCGTCCTCGGTAGACTAGCGGGAGCCTTTATCTCCTACAATGAGCAGTTCTTC.